This T cell receptor beta chain was profiled in a study of post-analysis software for immune sequencing data (dated by TCRdb to the mid-2010s). In terms of the full investigation: The recorded disease courses included relapsing-remitting, secondary progressive and progressive-relapsing multiple sclerosis, and some patients had no subtype annotation. The patient repertoires were compared against approximately eleven previously published healthy control repertoires obtained from donors aged roughly 6 to 26 years. A subset of samples was prepared in parallel using single-end sample barcoding, then pooled and co-amplified after Illumina adapter ligation.

Libraries were made using PCR. Reads for this sample came from an Illumina HiSeq 2500. To reduce PCR and sequencing biases, unique molecular identifiers were built into the TCR beta cDNA libraries. Approximately 500,000 cDNA molecules were obtained for every 1 to 10 million input T cells, so each molecule roughly corresponded to one T cell. The same protocol used for the earlier healthy control dataset was applied to prepare and sequence the patient libraries. Within a given batch, samples were prepared together, multiplexed and sequenced on the same HiSeq lane. In the original analysis: MIGEC was used to process the raw barcoded reads, and molecular identifier groups with only a single read were discarded before consensus assembly and CDR3 extraction. VDJtools was used for post-analysis of the clonotype tables, with diversity normalized by down-sampling every dataset to the smallest sample size. Repertoire overlap clustering matched CDR3 amino acid but not nucleotide sequences to correct batch-related cross-sample contamination. The public reads were run again by TCRdb, first through fastp at Q25 and then through MiXCR, and only productive beta chains were kept. Each entry merges the rows of one CDR3 protein and shows their most common DNA and genes. The V and J calls were determined by TCRdb, not by the authors. This sample is represented by about 430,000 distinct CDR3 sequences; 30% to 40% of them were singletons. The ten largest clonotypes hold 6% to 9% of the sample.

To demonstrate the VDJtools post-analysis software, the study profiled TCR beta repertoires from the peripheral blood of about 13 young patients with multiple sclerosis. The multiple sclerosis patients were children and adolescents ranging in age from about 6 to 16 years. Points the paper makes about the study in general: When samples were clustered directly using the F measure, samples prepared in the same batch co-clustered strongly, which prompted a batch-effect correction. Roughly 5 TRBV segments, including TRBV5-6, TRBV5-1 and TRBV20-1, were significantly more frequent in patients than controls. Compared with controls, multiple sclerosis patients had significantly lower normalized Chao1 diversity, a finding suggesting substantial peripheral T-cell clonal expansion. The control group was slightly older than the multiple sclerosis patient group.

V gives up 5 bases and J gives up 4 bases, and the segment between their germline ends measures 18 bases. The CDR3, cysteine through phenylalanine, is 15 amino acids long. Just CDR3 DNA is preserved here, 45 bases in frame from base 1. CDR1 and CDR2 (DFQATT, SNEGSKA) derive from the germline V gene (reference sequence). Concerning this clonotype: Its antigen target is currently unknown. No much larger clone is present one base from it, and per-base qualities are unavailable.

The origin of this receptor is a girl aged 2 to 10 with multiple sclerosis. This receptor chain uses TRBV20-1 and TRBJ1-5; TRBD1 is a weak D gene call, 6 bases matching. Material: blood. The nucleotide sequence reads as follows: TGCAGTGCTCACCATCCCGGGACAAATAATCAGCCCCAGCATTTT. Translation gives CSAHHPGTNNQPQHF.